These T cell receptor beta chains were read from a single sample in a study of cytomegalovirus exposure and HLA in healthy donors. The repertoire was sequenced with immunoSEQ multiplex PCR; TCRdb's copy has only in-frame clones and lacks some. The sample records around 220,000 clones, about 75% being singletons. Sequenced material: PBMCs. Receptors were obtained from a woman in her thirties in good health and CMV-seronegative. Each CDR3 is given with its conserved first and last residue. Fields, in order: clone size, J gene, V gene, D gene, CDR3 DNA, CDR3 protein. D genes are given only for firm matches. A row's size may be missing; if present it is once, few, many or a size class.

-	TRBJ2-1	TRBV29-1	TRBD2	TGCAGCGTTGAAGGGCTAGCGGGAGGGAGCTCCTACAATGAGCAGTTCTTC	CSVEGLAGGSSYNEQFF
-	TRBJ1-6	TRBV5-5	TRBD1	TGTGCCAGCAGCTTGAATAGGGACAGGAGGGGAAATTCACCCCTCCACTTT	CASSLNRDRRGNSPLHF
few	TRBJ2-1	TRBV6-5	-	TGTGCCAGCAGTTACGGGACTCGCGCGGGGAATGAGCAGTTCTTC	CASSYGTRAGNEQFF
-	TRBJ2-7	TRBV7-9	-	TGTTCCAGCAGCTCGGATTGGCAGGGCGAGCAGTACTTC	CSSSSDWQGEQYF
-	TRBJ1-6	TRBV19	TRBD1	TGTGCCAGTAGCCCGGACAGGGTCTATAATTCACCCCTCCACTTT	CASSPDRVYNSPLHF
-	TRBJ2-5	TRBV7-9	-	TGTGCCAGCACGGGAGAGACCCAGTACTTC	CASTGETQYF
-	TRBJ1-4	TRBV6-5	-	TGTGCCAGCAGTTATTCAGGAAAACTGTTTTTT	CASSYSGKLFF
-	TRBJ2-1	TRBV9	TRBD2	TGTGCCAGCAGCGTAGGGACTAGCGGATACTACAATGAGCAGTTCTTC	CASSVGTSGYYNEQFF
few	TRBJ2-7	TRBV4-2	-	TGTGCCAGCAGCCAAGAAGCGTCCTACGAGCAGTACTTC	CASSQEASYEQYF
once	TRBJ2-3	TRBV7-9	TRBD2	TGTGCCATCAGACACCCGACTAGCGGGAGGCCTAGCACAGATACGCAGTATTTT	CAIRHPTSGRPSTDTQYF
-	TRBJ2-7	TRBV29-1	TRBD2	TGCAGCGTTGAAGGGACTAGCGGGGGGGCGGACGAGCAGTACTTC	CSVEGTSGGADEQYF
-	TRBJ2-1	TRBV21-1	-	TGTGCCAGCAGTCCCTACAGGGTTGGGGAGACCCAGTTCTTC	CASSPYRVGETQFF
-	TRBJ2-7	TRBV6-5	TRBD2	TGTGCCAGCAGCCCGCGGGGGGCGAACTCCTACGAGCAGTACTTC	CASSPRGANSYEQYF
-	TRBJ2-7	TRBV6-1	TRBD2	TGTGCCAGCAGTGAAAGACTAGCGGGAGGTCCTCGCGAGCAGTACTTC	CASSERLAGGPREQYF
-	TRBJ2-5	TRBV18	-	TGTGCCAGCTCATCGCCTGGGGAGGTTCAAGAGACCCAGTACTTC	CASSSPGEVQETQYF
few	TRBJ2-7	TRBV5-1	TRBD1	TGCGCCAGCAGCTTGTACGGGACAGGTGGCTACGAGCAGTACTTC	CASSLYGTGGYEQYF
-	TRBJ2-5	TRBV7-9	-	TGTGCCAGCAGCTTACCTAGCCGGGCAACTAGGGAGACCCAGTACTTC	CASSLPSRATRETQYF
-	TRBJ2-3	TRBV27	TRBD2	TGTGCCAGCAGTCCGACTAGCGGGAGCCCAGATACGCAGTATTTT	CASSPTSGSPDTQYF
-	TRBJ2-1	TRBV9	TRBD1	TGTGCCAGCACCCGGTACGGACAGGGGGGTTTTAGCCATGAGCAGTTCTTC	CASTRYGQGGFSHEQFF
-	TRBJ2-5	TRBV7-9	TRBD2	TGTGCCAGCAGCGAGAGCGGGAGGGGACTGGAGACCCAGTACTTC	CASSESGRGLETQYF
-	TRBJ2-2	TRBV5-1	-	TGCGCCAGCAGCTTGGTGGGGACTCTGAACACCGGGGAGCTGTTTTTT	CASSLVGTLNTGELFF
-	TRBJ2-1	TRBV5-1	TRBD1	TGCGCCAGCAGCTTAAGGCCGACGGGACAGGCCTACAATGAGCAGTTCTTC	CASSLRPTGQAYNEQFF
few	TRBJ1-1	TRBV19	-	TGTGCCAGTAGATCCGGACAGTTGAACACTGAAGCTTTCTTT	CASRSGQLNTEAFF
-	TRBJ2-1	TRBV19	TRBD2	TGTGCCAGTCCTAGCGGGATAAGGTGGTTCTTC	CASPSGIRWFF
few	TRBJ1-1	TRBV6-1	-	TGTGCCAGCAGTGAAGGAGTGTACACTGAAGCTTTCTTT	CASSEGVYTEAFF
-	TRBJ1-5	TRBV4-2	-	TGTGCCAGCAGCCAAGAGTCCGGTCCCCAGGATCAGCCCCAGCATTTT	CASSQESGPQDQPQHF
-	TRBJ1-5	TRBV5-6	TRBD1	TGTGCCAGCAGCCGAGGGACAGGGGGCTATCAGCCCCAGCATTTT	CASSRGTGGYQPQHF
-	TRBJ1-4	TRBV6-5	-	TGTGCCAGCAGCGGGGGGCTTGGTGAAAAACTGTTTTTT	CASSGGLGEKLFF
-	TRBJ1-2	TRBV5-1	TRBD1	TGCGCCAGCAGCCCAACAGGGGGAGGCTACACCTTC	CASSPTGGGYTF
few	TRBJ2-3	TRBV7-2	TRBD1	TGTGCCAGCAGCCGACAGGGGTCAGATACGCAGTATTTT	CASSRQGSDTQYF
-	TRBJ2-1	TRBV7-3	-	TGTGCCAGCAGCTTACTTTACAGGGACAAAGACAATGAGCAGTTCTTC	CASSLLYRDKDNEQFF
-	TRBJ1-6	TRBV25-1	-	TGTGCCAGCAGTGAAGGTCTTTCATACCTAAACTTT	CASSEGLSYLNF
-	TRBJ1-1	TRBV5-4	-	TGTGCCAGCAGCGCGAAGGGGATCACTGAAGCTTTCTTT	CASSAKGITEAFF
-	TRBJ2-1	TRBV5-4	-	TGTGCCAGCAGCTTCAGGCACAATGAGCAGTTCTTC	CASSFRHNEQFF
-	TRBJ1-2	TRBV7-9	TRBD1	TGTGCCAGCAGCTCTACACAGGGGGCCTTCTATGGCTACACCTTC	CASSSTQGAFYGYTF
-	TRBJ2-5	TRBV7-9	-	TGTGCCAGCAGCTATAGAGGGGGTTCTGGGGAGACCCAGTACTTC	CASSYRGGSGETQYF
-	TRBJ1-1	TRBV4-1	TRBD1	TGCGCCAGCAGCCCCCGACAGGGGCCATCTCTAGATAACACTGAAGCTTTCTTT	CASSPRQGPSLDNTEAFF
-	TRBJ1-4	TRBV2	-	TGTGCCAGCACGACAGGTCCCGGAGAAAAACTGTTTTTT	CASTTGPGEKLFF
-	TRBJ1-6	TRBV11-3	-	TGTGCCAGCAGCCCGGGACATGAGAATTCACCCCTCCACTTT	CASSPGHENSPLHF
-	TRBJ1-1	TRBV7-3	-	TGTGCCAGCAGCTCCGAACCAGGGGCTGAAGCTTTCTTT	CASSSEPGAEAFF
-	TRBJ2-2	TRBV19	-	TGTGCCAGTAGGAACACAGGAACCGGGGAGCTGTTTTTT	CASRNTGTGELFF
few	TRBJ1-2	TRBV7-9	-	TGTTCCAGCAGCTTAGAGGGCAGGAGGAACTATGGCTACACCTTC	CSSSLEGRRNYGYTF
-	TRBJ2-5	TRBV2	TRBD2	TGTGCCAGCAGTGAAGCGCGACTAGCGGAAGAGCAGTACTTC	CASSEARLAEEQYF
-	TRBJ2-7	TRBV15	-	TGTGCCACCAGCCGCCCGGACAGCTCCTACGAGCAGTACTTC	CATSRPDSSYEQYF
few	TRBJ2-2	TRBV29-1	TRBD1	TGCAGCGTCGGGACAGGGGAGTTCGGGGAGCTGTTTTTT	CSVGTGEFGELFF
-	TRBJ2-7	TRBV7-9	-	TGTGCCAGCAGCGGTCAGCGCGAGCAGTACTTC	CASSGQREQYF